Described below is a single T cell receptor beta chain sequence and its context. Authors' methods: Reference gene primer amplification yielded estimated nucleated cell counts. Measured with immunoSEQ multiplex PCR; TCRdb has only the in-frame clones, and not every one. That table is the source of V, J and clone size, and D and trimming were worked out from the DNA. Of roughly 100,000 clones in the sample, more than 75% were seen once. These data are taken from a study of blood T cell repertoires in COVID-19. Study summary: Acute and convalescent COVID-19 specimens originated in the United States, Italy and Spain. T cells, B-cell-depleted T cells, or PBMCs provided the cDNA or gDNA that served as material.

The germline gives CDR1 SGHRS, CDR2 YFSETQ. The V and J ends lost 6 bases and 8 bases, in that order; junction bases with no gene match: 16. The length of the CDR3 is 15 residues. V is TRBV5-1 and J is TRBJ1-2, with TRBD1 identical over 7 bases. The source material was peripheral blood. The sequence was collected from a human donor in a cohort sampled during active COVID-19. CDR3 protein: CASINLPGQRVGYTF. The CDR3 nucleotides are TGCGCCAGCATAAACCTCCCGGGACAGCGCGTCGGCTACACCTTC.